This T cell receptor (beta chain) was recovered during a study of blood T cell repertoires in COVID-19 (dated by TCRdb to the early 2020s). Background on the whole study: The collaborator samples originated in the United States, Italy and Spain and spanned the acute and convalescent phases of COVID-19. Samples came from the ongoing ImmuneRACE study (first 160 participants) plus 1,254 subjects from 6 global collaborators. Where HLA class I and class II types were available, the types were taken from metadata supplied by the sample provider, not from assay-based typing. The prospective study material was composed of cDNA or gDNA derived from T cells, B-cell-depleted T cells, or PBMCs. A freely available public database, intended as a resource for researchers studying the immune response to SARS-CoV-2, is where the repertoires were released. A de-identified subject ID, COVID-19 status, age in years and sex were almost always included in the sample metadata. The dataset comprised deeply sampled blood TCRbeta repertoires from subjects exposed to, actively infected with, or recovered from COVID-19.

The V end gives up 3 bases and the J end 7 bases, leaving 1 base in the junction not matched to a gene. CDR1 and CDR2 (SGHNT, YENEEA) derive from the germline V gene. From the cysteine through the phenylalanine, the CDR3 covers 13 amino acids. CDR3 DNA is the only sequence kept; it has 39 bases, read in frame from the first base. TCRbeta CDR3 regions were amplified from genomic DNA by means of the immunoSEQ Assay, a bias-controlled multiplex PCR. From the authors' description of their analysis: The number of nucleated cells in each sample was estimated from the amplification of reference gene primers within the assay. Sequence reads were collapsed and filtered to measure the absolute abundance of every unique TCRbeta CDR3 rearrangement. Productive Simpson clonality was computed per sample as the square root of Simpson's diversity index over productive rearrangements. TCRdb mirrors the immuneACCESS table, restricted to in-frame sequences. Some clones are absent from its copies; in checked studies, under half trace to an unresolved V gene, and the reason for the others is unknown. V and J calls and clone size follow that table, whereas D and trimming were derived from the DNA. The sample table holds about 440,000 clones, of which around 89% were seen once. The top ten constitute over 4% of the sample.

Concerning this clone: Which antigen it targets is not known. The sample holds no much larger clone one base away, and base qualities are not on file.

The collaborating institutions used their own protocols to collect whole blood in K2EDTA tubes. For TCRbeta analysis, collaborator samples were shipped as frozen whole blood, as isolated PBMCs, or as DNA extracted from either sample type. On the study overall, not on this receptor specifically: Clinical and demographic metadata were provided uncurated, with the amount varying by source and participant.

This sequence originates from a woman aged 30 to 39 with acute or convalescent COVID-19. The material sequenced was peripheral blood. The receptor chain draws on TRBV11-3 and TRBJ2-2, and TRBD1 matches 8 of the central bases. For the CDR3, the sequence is CASSFRGHGELFF. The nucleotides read TGTGCCAGCAGCTTCAGGGGGCACGGGGAGCTGTTTTTT.